These 16 T cell receptor beta chains came from one sample sequenced in a study of early T cells in non-severe SARS-CoV-2 infection (dated by TCRdb to the early 2020s). Library creation used 5' RACE. These reads were obtained on a NextSeq 500. The public reads were reanalyzed by TCRdb: fastp trimming at Q25, MiXCR alignment, in-frame beta chains only. Each entry merges the rows of one CDR3 protein and shows their most common DNA and genes. The sample has some 64,000 distinct CDR3 sequences on record, approximately 9.2% of them singletons. The ten biggest clones cover around 15% of the sample. The sequencing used whole blood, collected at baseline. The receptors come from an adult who was a healthcare worker with PCR-confirmed SARS-CoV-2 infection or an uninfected control (not recorded which).

This clonotype has a handful of counts. The chain is built from TRBV6-1 and TRBJ2-7; D not resolved. This CDR3 is built from 15 residues. Germline V gene data show CDR1 as MNHNS and CDR2 as SASEGT. Trimming stripped 4 bases from V and 1 base from J, with 14 bases between. CDR3 region: CASSVRPPPSYEQYF. DNA of the CDR3: TGTGCCAGCAGTGTACGACCACCCCCGTCCTACGAGCAGTACTTC.

This clonotype has ten or more counts. The chain combines TRBV20-1 with TRBJ1-1; no definite D call. V was cut by 6 bases and J by 5 bases, with 16 bases left in between. Germline values: CDR1 DFQATT, CDR2 SNEGSKA (reference sequence). The CDR3 contains 13 residues. The DNA of the CDR3 is TGCAGTGCCGGGAGGCCGGGGTGGACTGAAGCTTTCTTT. Its protein is CSAGRPGWTEAFF.

On this clonotype: A read error may produce the germline difference seen at one junction end. J is TRBJ2-1 and V is TRBV12-3 or TRBV12-4; 8 bases match TRBD2. CDR3 size: 12 residues. CDR3 region: CASSNPQREKVF. The CDR3 region has the DNA TGTGCCAGCAGCAACCCTCAGCGGGAGAAGGTCTTC.

The chain recombines TRBV11-2 with TRBJ2-7; 7 bases agree with TRBD1. Unmatched junction bases numbered 7, after V lost 6 bases and J lost 2 bases. The V gene's germline CDR1 is SGHAT and CDR2 FQNNGV. The CDR3 contains 14 residues. DNA for the CDR3: TGTGCCAGCAGACCCCCGGGACAGCCCTACGAGCAGTACTTC. Amino acid sequence: CASRPPGQPYEQYF. Full variable domain (rest looked up from reference TRBV11-2 and TRBJ2-7): EAGVAQSPRYKIIEKRQSVAFWCNPISGHATLYWYQQILGQGPKLLIQFQNNGVVDDSQLPKDRFSAERLKGVDSTLKIQPAKLEDSAVYLCASRPPGQPYEQYFGPGTRLTVT.

This clonotype was counted at least ten times. This chain joins TRBV29-1 and TRBJ1-3, with TRBD1 as a possible D gene (6 bases). V shed 8 bases and J shed 3 bases, with 14 bases lying between them. The CDR3 covers 13 residues. CDR1 is SQVTM, CDR2 ANQGSEA, per germline. The CDR3 protein is CSITGRGGNTIYF. Written as DNA, the CDR3 is TGCAGCATTACAGGGCGCGGTGGAAACACCATATATTTT.

The rearrangement links TRBV29-1 to TRBJ2-1; TRBD1 matches 8 bases. In germline, CDR1 is SQVTM, CDR2 ANQGSEA. The CDR3 contains 14 residues. Trimming took 1 base from V and 7 from J; bases not matched to a gene: 6. The CDR3 sequence: CSVEGWTGKNEQFF. The CDR3 DNA reads TGCAGCGTTGAAGGTTGGACAGGGAAGAATGAGCAGTTCTTC.

The chain joins TRBV19 to TRBJ1-1, with D perhaps TRBD1 (6 bases). Trimming removed 5 bases at V and 4 bases at J, with 11 bases between. The CDR3 sequence is 13 residues long. The V gene's germline CDR1 is LNHDA and CDR2 SQIVND (reference sequence). This chain's CDR3 is CASSVQGCTEAFF. CDR3 DNA sequence: TGTGCCAGTAGTGTACAGGGTTGCACTGAAGCTTTCTTT.

As for this clonotype: An end of the junction differs from the germline gene, which may be a read error. The chain recombines TRBV5-5 with TRBJ1-2, with D possibly being TRBD1 (6 bases). Germline values: CDR1 SGHKS, CDR2 YYEKEE (reference sequence). This CDR3 has 12 residues. The CDR3 loop reads CASSLGQALAPF. The CDR3 DNA reads as TGTGCCAGCAGCTTGGGACAGGCCCTCGCCCCTTTC.

V usage is TRBV29-1 and J usage is TRBJ1-1; D might be TRBD1 (6 bases). The CDR3 consists of 14 residues. CDR1 and CDR2 from the germline V gene are SQVTM and ANQGSEA. V gave up 5 bases and J gave up 5 bases, with 18 bases separating them. This chain's CDR3 is CSVLGGGRATEAFF. The CDR3 DNA follows: TGCAGCGTTTTGGGGGGGGGCCGTGCGACTGAAGCTTTCTTT.

Many counts were recorded for this clonotype. This chain connects TRBV4-2 to TRBJ1-2; the D is unclear. Germline V CDR1 and CDR2: LGHNA, YNFKEQ. V dropped 0 bases and J dropped 5 bases, with 4 bases sitting between them. The CDR3 loop spans 12 amino acids. CDR3 sequence (DNA): TGTGCCAGCAGCCAAGACGGGTATGGCTACACCTTC. Residues: CASSQDGYGYTF.

Many counts were recorded for this clonotype. J is TRBJ2-1 and V is TRBV3-1; D is ambiguous. Germline V lookup: CDR1 LGHDT, CDR2 YNNKEL (reference sequence). The CDR3 has 12 amino acids. Trimming took off 0 bases at V and 7 bases at J, with 4 bases between the two ends. CDR3 nucleotide sequence: TGTGCCAGCAGCCAAGATATTAATGAGCAGTTCTTC. Translation: CASSQDINEQFF.

This clonotype has a count of ten or more. The V and J genes are TRBV6-2 or TRBV6-3 and TRBJ2-7, with 8 bases lining up with TRBD1. V gave up 7 bases and J gave up 6 bases; unmatched junction bases: 5. The CDR3 runs 12 residues. CDR1 and CDR2 (germline): MNHEY, SVGEGT. The CDR3 is CASNPGGIEQYF. The CDR3 nucleotides read TGTGCCAGCAACCCAGGGGGCATCGAGCAGTACTTC.

The chain employs TRBV6-6 and TRBJ1-1, with a possible D match to TRBD1 (5 bases). CDR1 MNHNY and CDR2 SVGAGI come from the germline V gene (reference sequence). The germline V and J ends were trimmed by 2 bases and 5 bases, with 9 bases remaining between them. The CDR3 totals 13 residues. The CDR3 loop reads CASSYVWGTEAFF. The CDR3 coding sequence is TGTGCCAGCAGTTACGTGTGGGGGACTGAAGCTTTCTTT.

Relative to its sample, this clonotype is medium-sized. This chain connects TRBV15 to TRBJ2-7; 7 nucleotides agree with TRBD1. CDR3 length: 15 amino acids. CDR1 and CDR2 from the germline V gene are LNHNV and YYDKDF (reference sequence). J lost 6 bases, V lost 0 bases, and 8 bases had no gene match. The DNA of the CDR3 is TGTGCCACCAGCAGAGATTTCGGACAGGCGGTCGAGCAGTACTTC. Its translation: CATSRDFGQAVEQYF.

This clonotype was detected ten times or more. This rearrangement joins TRBV5-5 to TRBJ2-7, with a possible D match to TRBD2 (5 bases). The CDR3 has 15 residues. The germline gives CDR1 SGHKS, CDR2 YYEKEE (reference sequence). The ends were cut back, 0 bases at V and 3 bases at J, with 13 bases in the middle. CDR3 coding DNA: TGTGCCAGCAGCTTGGGTCAGACTAATTACTACGAGCAGTACTTC. It codes for CASSLGQTNYYEQYF.

This clonotype has more than one count but fewer than ten. The gene calls are TRBV12-5 and TRBJ2-5; no definite D call. Deletions cut 6 bases from V and 5 bases from J, with 16 bases between. Germline V gives CDR1 LGHNT, CDR2 FRNRAP. The CDR3 sequence is 14 residues long. The chain's CDR3 is CASGSRALGETQYF. CDR3 DNA: TGTGCTAGTGGATCCCGGGCTCTGGGGGAGACCCAGTACTTC.